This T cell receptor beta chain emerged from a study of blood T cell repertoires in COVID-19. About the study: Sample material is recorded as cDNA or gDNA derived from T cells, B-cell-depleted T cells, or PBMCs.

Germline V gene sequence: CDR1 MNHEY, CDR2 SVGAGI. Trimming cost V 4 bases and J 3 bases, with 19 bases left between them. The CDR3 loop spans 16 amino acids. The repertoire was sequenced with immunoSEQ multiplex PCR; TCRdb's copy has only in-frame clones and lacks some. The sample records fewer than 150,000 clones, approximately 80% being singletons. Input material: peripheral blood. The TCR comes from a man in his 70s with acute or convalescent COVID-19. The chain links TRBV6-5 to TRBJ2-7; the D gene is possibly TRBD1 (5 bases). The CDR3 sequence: CASSSEGAGRNYEQYF. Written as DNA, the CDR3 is TGTGCCAGCAGTTCCGAAGGGGCAGGTAGGAACTACGAGCAGTACTTC.